The 18 T cell receptor beta chains listed next were all sequenced from one sample in a study of blood T cells in healthy people across ages. PCR was performed a second time for about 7 to 12 cycles using a sample-barcoded 5' primer and a J-beta primer mix. One entry per CDR3 protein, called by TCRdb with MiXCR from the 5' RACE reads. Of more than 600,000 distinct CDR3 sequences listed, about 25% were seen once; the top ten hold 9.4%. Another study also made use of these data, one on T cells of mothers and their children.

Sample: blood. Receptors were obtained from a boy younger than 18 in good health.

This clonotype was recorded a few times. V and J are TRBV12-3 or TRBV12-4 and TRBJ2-5; D could derive from TRBD1 or TRBD2 (5 bases each). The CDR3 is 14 residues long. Trimming took off 5 bases at V and 7 bases at J, with 17 bases between the two ends. CDR3 in amino acids: CASSRGPWQGTQYF. CDR3 in DNA: TGTGCCAGCAGTCGAGGGCCCTGGCAGGGGACCCAGTACTTC.

This clonotype was counted only a few times. V usage is TRBV27 and J usage is TRBJ1-2; 8 bases are a match to TRBD1. CDR1 MNHEY and CDR2 SMNVEV come from the germline V gene (reference sequence). This CDR3 has 13 residues. Trimming removed 7 bases from V and 6 bases from J; junction bases left unmatched: 7. CDR3 DNA sequence: TGTGCCAGCAAACTCCAGGGGGCGAATGGCTACACCTTC. The encoded protein is CASKLQGANGYTF.

The table lists this clonotype with a few counts. The chain carries TRBV20-1 and TRBJ2-3, with unresolved D. The CDR3 has 12 amino acids. Looked up from germline, CDR1 is DFQATT and CDR2 is SNEGSKA (reference sequence). This chain's CDR3 is CSSNGETDTQYF. The CDR3 DNA is TGCAGCTCCAATGGAGAGACAGATACGCAGTATTTT.

V gene TRBV25-1 combines with J gene TRBJ1-4; tentatively, D is TRBD1 (5 bases). Trimming cost V 3 bases and J 4 bases, with 18 bases left between them. The CDR3 loop spans 17 amino acids. CDR1 is MGHDK, CDR2 SYGVNS, per germline. The CDR3 here is CASSDPDDRSFNEKLFF. The CDR3 bases are TGTGCCAGCAGTGACCCTGACGACAGATCCTTTAATGAAAAACTGTTTTTT.

The chain combines TRBV10-3 with TRBJ2-6, with D possibly being TRBD1 (6 bases). There are 17 residues in the CDR3. V was shortened by 4 bases and J by 2 bases, with 15 bases between the two germline ends. CDR1 and CDR2 (germline): ENHRY, SYGVKD. The CDR3 loop reads CAISGVHRVTGANVLTF. CDR3 nucleotides: TGTGCCATCAGTGGGGTCCACAGGGTTACTGGGGCCAACGTCCTGACTTTC.

The chain joins TRBV15 to TRBJ2-5; D is unclear. The germline gives CDR1 LNHNV, CDR2 YYDKDF (reference sequence). Trimming cost V 0 bases and J 0 bases, with 5 bases left between them. This CDR3 region has 14 residues. CDR3 coding DNA: TGTGCCACCAGCAGAGAGGCGTACCAAGAGACCCAGTACTTC. Residues: CATSREAYQETQYF.

This clonotype has more than one count but fewer than ten. The chain has TRBV4-1 and TRBJ2-5; 11 bases are a match to TRBD2. Per the germline V gene, CDR1 is MGHRA and CDR2 is YSYEKL. With 1 base clipped from V and 2 bases from J, the junction kept 12 bases outside the gene matches. The CDR3 extends over 19 amino acids. CDR3 sequence (DNA): TGCGCCAGCAGCCAAGGACGGGTAGCGGGAGGGCCGGGTCAAGAGACCCAGTACTTC. Translation: CASSQGRVAGGPGQETQYF.

This clonotype appeared a few times. This chain connects TRBV12-3 or TRBV12-4 to TRBJ2-2, with 9 bases fitting TRBD2. The CDR3 spans 15 residues. V dropped 6 bases and J dropped 4; count of bases not matched to a gene: 6. The CDR3 protein is CASSPIAGATGELFF. In DNA, the CDR3 is TGTGCCAGCAGCCCAATAGCGGGAGCCACCGGGGAGCTGTTTTTT.

The V call is TRBV15, the J call TRBJ2-3; a weak D match, TRBD2 (6 bases). There are 15 residues in the CDR3. Trimming left V 0 bases short and J 8 bases short, with 15 bases between. Germline V CDR1 and CDR2: LNHNV, YYDKDF (reference sequence). Here the CDR3 reads CATSRDTGGGGTQYF. In DNA form, the CDR3 reads TGTGCCACCAGCAGAGACACCGGGGGAGGAGGTACGCAGTATTTT.

The CDR3 sequence is CASSLEGEAAYEQYF. The CDR3 coding sequence is TGCGCCAGCAGCTTGGAGGGGGAAGCCGCCTACGAGCAGTACTTC. The J gene is TRBJ2-1, the V gene TRBV5-1, with TRBD1 as a possible D gene (6 bases). With the DNA end fitting TRBJ2-7 better, the J assignment may be wrong. Germline CDR1 and CDR2: SGHRS and YFSETQ. The CDR3 runs 15 residues.

This clonotype was detected only a few times. The chain carries TRBV19 and TRBJ1-4; D might be TRBD1 (5 bases). The V end was cut by 4 bases, the J end by 0 bases, with 6 bases between. The CDR3 extends over 14 amino acids. Per germline, CDR1 LNHDA and CDR2 SQIVND (reference sequence). In DNA, the CDR3 is TGTGCCAGTAGTAAAGGGGCAACTAATGAAAAACTGTTTTTT. Translation gives CASSKGATNEKLFF.

This clonotype was observed a few times. V and J are TRBV5-1 and TRBJ2-7; TRBD1 might be the D (6 bases). V shed 5 bases and J shed 3 bases, with 18 bases lying between them. Germline CDR1 reads SGHRS; CDR2 reads YFSETQ. The CDR3 extends over 15 amino acids. The CDR3 reads CASRSDRSLIYEQYF. The CDR3 region has the DNA TGCGCCAGCAGATCCGACAGGTCTCTTATCTACGAGCAGTACTTC.

This clonotype was detected a few times. The rearrangement uses TRBV25-1 and TRBJ2-7, with D tentatively TRBD1 (5 bases). Trimming took 0 bases from V and 3 from J, leaving 9 bases between them. This CDR3 region has 14 residues. CDR1 and CDR2 (germline): MGHDK, SYGVNS. CDR3 nucleotide sequence: TGTGCCAGCAGTGAATATACGACAGACTACGAGCAGTACTTC. Translated, it gives CASSEYTTDYEQYF.

This clonotype was recorded a few times. V and J are TRBV6-5 and TRBJ2-5; 9 positions agree with TRBD2. Trimming cost V 3 bases and J 4 bases; bases outside gene matches: 6. CDR1 is MNHEY and CDR2 is SVGAGI in the germline V gene. CDR3 length: 15 amino acids. The CDR3 nucleotides read TGTGCCAGCAGTTATGAGCGGGGGGCCCCAGAGACCCAGTACTTC. Translating it yields CASSYERGAPETQYF.

V is TRBV12-3 or TRBV12-4 and J is TRBJ2-5; D is tentatively TRBD1 or TRBD2 (6 bases each). The DNA end favors TRBJ2-1, so the J call may be wrong. The CDR3 has 14 amino acids. DNA of the CDR3: TGTGCCAGCACCCGTCGAGGGGGGCTCAATGAGCAGTTCTTC. It yields the protein CASTRRGGLNEQFF.

This rearrangement joins TRBV3-1 to TRBJ2-1; D tentatively reads TRBD1 or TRBD2 (6 bases each). Deletions cut 1 base from V and 5 bases from J, with 15 bases between. Germline loops: CDR1 LGHDT, CDR2 YNNKEL (reference sequence). This CDR3 is built from 16 residues. This chain's CDR3 is CASSQVGGMWNNEQFF. CDR3 sequence (DNA): TGTGCCAGCAGCCAAGTAGGGGGGATGTGGAACAATGAGCAGTTCTTC.

This clonotype has a handful of counts. V and J are TRBV19 and TRBJ1-2, with 7 bases that match TRBD1. The CDR3 runs to 15 residues. V shed 4 bases and J 2 bases; nucleotides not matched to a gene: 7. CDR1 LNHDA and CDR2 SQIVND come from the germline V gene (reference sequence). The CDR3 sequence: CASSTRQGSNYGYTF. The CDR3, as DNA: TGTGCCAGTAGTACCCGACAGGGATCAAACTATGGCTACACCTTC.

Turning to this clonotype: At one of its ends the junction is not consistent with the germline gene, which may arise from a read error. The chain joins TRBV7-2 to TRBJ1-2; D remains ambiguous. This CDR3 is built from 12 residues. In germline, CDR1 is SGHTA, CDR2 FQGNSA. CDR3 in amino acids: CASSLSQSRLAF. In DNA form, the CDR3 reads TGTGCCAGCAGCCTGTCCCAATCCCGCCTGGCCTTC.